The rows below give T cell receptor beta chains drawn from one sample of a study of cytomegalovirus exposure and HLA in healthy donors. Measured with immunoSEQ multiplex PCR; TCRdb has only the in-frame clones, and not every one. The sample includes about 190,000 clones, 82% of them seen just once. Material for sequencing was PBMCs. The source is a woman aged 18 to 35 in good health and CMV-seronegative. Both conserved end residues are part of each CDR3. D genes are given only for firm matches. Size values are once, few and many counts, or a class for expanded clones, and some rows have none.

>14|.|TRBV7-7|TRBD1|TRBJ2-5
TGTGCCAGCAGCTTGGGACAGTACCAAGAGACCCAGTACTTC
CASSLGQYQETQYF
>14|.|TRBV10-3|.|TRBJ1-1
TGTGCCATCAGTGAGGGCGGAAGTCAGACTGAAGCTTTCTTT
CAISEGGSQTEAFF
>14|few|TRBV15|.|TRBJ2-3
TGTGCCACCAGCAGGGGGGCCGAACTCCGGACGCAGTATTTT
CATSRGAELRTQYF
>14|.|TRBV19|.|TRBJ2-5
TGTGCCAGTAGTAGCCCGGGATGGCAAGAGACCCAGTACTTC
CASSSPGWQETQYF
>13|few|TRBV19|TRBD2|TRBJ2-1
TGTGCCAGTAGTATTGGACTAGCCAATGAGCAGTTCTTC
CASSIGLANEQFF
>15|.|TRBV5-1|.|TRBJ2-2
TGCGCCAGCAGCGGGGGGACAGTCGAAACCGGGGAGCTGTTTTTT
CASSGGTVETGELFF
>15|.|TRBV5-1|TRBD1|TRBJ1-3
TGCGCCAGCAGCTCCGCCTGGGACAGGGGAAACACCATATATTTT
CASSSAWDRGNTIYF
>15|.|TRBV6-5|TRBD2|TRBJ2-7
TGTGCCAGCAGTTACTCTTCTAGCGGGGGGTACGAGCAGTACTTC
CASSYSSSGGYEQYF
>15|many|TRBV28|.|TRBJ2-1
TGTGCCAGCAGTCCCCTAGCGCCAACCAACAATGAGCAGTTCTTC
CASSPLAPTNNEQFF
>15|.|TRBV5-6|TRBD2|TRBJ2-1
TGTGCCAGCAGCTTGGGCCCTCCACTAGCGGGGCTGGAGTTCTTC
CASSLGPPLAGLEFF
>15|.|TRBV6-5|TRBD1|TRBJ1-1
TGTGCCAGCAGTTACGTCGGGACAGGGACCACTGAAGCTTTCTTT
CASSYVGTGTTEAFF
>14|once|TRBV11-2|TRBD1|TRBJ1-2
TGTGCCAGCAGCTTCCAGGGGGCAACGGGCGGCTACACCTTC
CASSFQGATGGYTF
>14|.|TRBV5-1|.|TRBJ2-5
TGCGCCAGCAGCTTCTCCCAGGGGGGAGAGACCCAGTACTTC
CASSFSQGGETQYF
>14|.|TRBV6-6|.|TRBJ2-7
TGTGCCAGCAGTTACGGGCTCACCACCTACGAGCAGTACTTC
CASSYGLTTYEQYF
>14|.|TRBV7-3|TRBD1|TRBJ1-5
TGTGCCAGCAGCTCCAGGGGGCGAGGACAGCCCCAGCATTTT
CASSSRGRGQPQHF
>14|.|TRBV11-2|.|TRBJ1-6
TGTGCCAGCACTCTCAGCTCCTATAATTCACCCCTCCACTTT
CASTLSSYNSPLHF
>16|.|TRBV28|TRBD2|TRBJ2-1
TGTGCCAGCAGGAGTACCGGGACTAGCGTCTACAATGAGCAGTTCTTC
CASRSTGTSVYNEQFF
>13|.|TRBV30|.|TRBJ1-1
TGTGCCTGGAGTTTAAGGGGGAATACTGAAGCTTTCTTT
CAWSLRGNTEAFF
>13|.|TRBV28|.|TRBJ2-2
TGTGCCATTACGGGTAGTGTGACCGGGGAGCTGTTTTTT
CAITGSVTGELFF
>14|.|TRBV14|.|TRBJ1-1
TGTGCCAGCAGCCAAGCACAGAAGAACACTGAAGCTTTCTTT
CASSQAQKNTEAFF
>14|once|TRBV11-2|.|TRBJ2-7
TGTGCCACAAACAGGGTTGCCGCCCACTACGAGCAGTACTTC
CATNRVAAHYEQYF
>14|.|TRBV6-5|.|TRBJ2-3
TGTGCCAGCAGTTACTCGCGGCGGACAGATACGCAGTATTTT
CASSYSRRTDTQYF
>16|once|TRBV30|TRBD1|TRBJ1-2
TGTGCCTGGAGTAAATCCCGGACAGGGACCCGAGATCGCTACACCTTC
CAWSKSRTGTRDRYTF
>13|.|TRBV2|TRBD1|TRBJ2-7
TGTGCCAGCGGACAGGGTAGCTCCTACGAGCAGTACTTC
CASGQGSSYEQYF
>16|.|TRBV5-1|.|TRBJ2-3
TGCGCCAGCAGCTTCGGACTCATAGGTACGGGAGATACGCAGTATTTT
CASSFGLIGTGDTQYF
>15|few|TRBV10-3|TRBD2|TRBJ2-3
TGTGCCATCGACCGAAGCGGGGGGACCACAGATACGCAGTATTTT
CAIDRSGGTTDTQYF
>16|.|TRBV29-1|TRBD1|TRBJ2-2
TGCAGCGTTGAAGTTCCGGGACAGGGTTTCACCGGGGAGCTGTTTTTT
CSVEVPGQGFTGELFF
>13|.|TRBV6-5|.|TRBJ1-1
TGTGCCAGCAGTTACAGGGGAGGGACTGAAGCTTTCTTT
CASSYRGGTEAFF
>14|.|TRBV5-6|TRBD2|TRBJ2-7
TGTGCCAGCAGCTTCCGGACTAGCTGGGGAGAGCAGTACTTC
CASSFRTSWGEQYF
>16|.|TRBV5-1|TRBD1|TRBJ2-3
TGCGCCAGCAGCTTGGTCGGTGACAGGGGGGCAGATACGCAGTATTTT
CASSLVGDRGADTQYF
>18|.|TRBV5-1|TRBD2|TRBJ2-3
TGCGCCAGCAGCTTGGCTCCGGGACTAGCGGAAAACACAGATACGCAGTATTTT
CASSLAPGLAENTDTQYF
>14|few|TRBV27|.|TRBJ1-5
TGTGCCAGCAGTTTAGCCAGTAGCAATCAGCCCCAGCATTTT
CASSLASSNQPQHF
>18|.|TRBV27|TRBD2|TRBJ2-1
TGTGCCAGCAGTTTATGGAGCGGGAGGGCAGGAGTGGGGGATGAGCAGTTCTTC
CASSLWSGRAGVGDEQFF
>16|.|TRBV15|.|TRBJ1-5
TGTGCCACCAGCAGATTTGGATCCAAGCGGGATCAGCCCCAGCATTTT
CATSRFGSKRDQPQHF
>16|.|TRBV19|TRBD2|TRBJ2-7
TGTGCCAGTAGTGCCGGGGGATTAGCGGGATCTTACGAGCAGTACTTC
CASSAGGLAGSYEQYF
>14|.|TRBV19|.|TRBJ1-4
TGTGCCAGTACCCACCAAGGGAGTAATGAAAAACTGTTTTTT
CASTHQGSNEKLFF
>14|few|TRBV5-5|TRBD2|TRBJ2-7
TGTGCCAGCAGCTTACGGGGGGACTCCTACGAGCAGTACTTC
CASSLRGDSYEQYF
>15|.|TRBV28|TRBD1|TRBJ2-7
TGTGCCAGCAATCCGACAGGGTTTTCGACCTACGAGCAGTACTTC
CASNPTGFSTYEQYF
>16|.|TRBV13|TRBD1|TRBJ2-1
TGTGCCAGCAGCCTTCCGCCGGGACAGGGGGCATATGAGCAGTTCTTC
CASSLPPGQGAYEQFF
>16|.|TRBV6-5|TRBD2|TRBJ2-1
TGTGCCAGCAGTTACTCGGCCGGGACTAGCGGGCATGAGCAGTTCTTC
CASSYSAGTSGHEQFF
>15|.|TRBV11-2|TRBD1|TRBJ1-6
TGTGCCAGCAGCTCTAACACAGGGGTTGGTTCACCCCTCCACTTT
CASSSNTGVGSPLHF
>15|.|TRBV18|TRBD2|TRBJ2-3
TGTGCCAGCTCACCTAAGCGGGAGTTCACAGATACGCAGTATTTT
CASSPKREFTDTQYF